The rows below give T cell receptor beta chains drawn from one sample of a study of blood T cell repertoires in COVID-19. Profiling relied on immunoSEQ multiplex PCR, and the TCRdb table lists in-frame clones only, not all of them. The sample contains roughly 71,000 clones, about 82% of which appear only once. Material for sequencing was peripheral blood. These receptors were collected from a man in his fifties with acute or convalescent COVID-19. Both conserved end residues are part of each CDR3. D genes are given only for firm matches. Size is omitted from some rows. Given values are once, few, many or a class for expanded clones.

clone size: NA
V gene: TRBV19
D gene: TRBD2
J gene: TRBJ2-3
CDR3 protein: CASKERGSTDTQYF
CDR3 DNA: TGTGCCAGTAAAGAGCGGGGGAGCACAGATACGCAGTATTTT

clone size: NA
V gene: TRBV27
D gene: TRBD2
J gene: TRBJ2-1
CDR3 protein: CASSLDSGGEDEQFF
CDR3 DNA: TGTGCCAGCAGTTTAGACTCGGGGGGGGAGGATGAGCAGTTCTTC

clone size: NA
V gene: TRBV7-9
D gene: TRBD1
J gene: TRBJ1-4
CDR3 protein: CASSQGTGPTEKLFF
CDR3 DNA: TGTGCCAGCAGCCAGGGGACAGGGCCAACCGAAAAACTGTTTTTT

clone size: NA
V gene: TRBV12-3/TRBV12-4
D gene: TRBD1
J gene: TRBJ1-2
CDR3 protein: CASRGTGIYGYTF
CDR3 DNA: TGTGCCAGCAGGGGGACAGGAATCTATGGCTACACCTTC

clone size: NA
V gene: TRBV11-3
D gene: NA
J gene: TRBJ2-3
CDR3 protein: CASAGTGDTQYF
CDR3 DNA: TGTGCCAGCGCTGGGACTGGGGATACGCAGTATTTT

clone size: NA
V gene: TRBV7-2
D gene: TRBD1
J gene: TRBJ2-2
CDR3 protein: CASSNYRGTGELFF
CDR3 DNA: TGTGCCAGCAGCAACTACAGGGGCACCGGGGAGCTGTTTTTT

clone size: once
V gene: TRBV10-3
D gene: TRBD1
J gene: TRBJ2-3
CDR3 protein: CAIRQPGQGADTQYF
CDR3 DNA: TGTGCCATCAGACAACCGGGACAGGGGGCAGATACGCAGTATTTT

clone size: once
V gene: TRBV2
D gene: TRBD2
J gene: TRBJ2-7
CDR3 protein: CASSEGEGPYEQYF
CDR3 DNA: TGTGCCAGCAGTGAGGGGGAGGGGCCCTACGAGCAGTACTTC

clone size: NA
V gene: TRBV7-2
D gene: TRBD1
J gene: TRBJ1-2
CDR3 protein: CASSVRQGLGGYTF
CDR3 DNA: TGTGCCAGCAGCGTGAGACAGGGTCTTGGGGGCTACACCTTC

clone size: NA
V gene: TRBV20-1
D gene: NA
J gene: TRBJ2-5
CDR3 protein: CSASYQGETQYF
CDR3 DNA: TGCAGTGCTAGTTACCAGGGAGAGACCCAGTACTTC

clone size: once
V gene: TRBV10-3
D gene: NA
J gene: TRBJ2-5
CDR3 protein: CAISESRGPPETQYF
CDR3 DNA: TGTGCCATCAGTGAGTCTAGAGGGCCCCCCGAGACCCAGTACTTC

clone size: NA
V gene: TRBV5-1
D gene: TRBD1
J gene: TRBJ2-3
CDR3 protein: CASSPGTGTDTQYF
CDR3 DNA: TGCGCCAGCAGCCCGGGGACAGGGACAGATACGCAGTATTTT

clone size: NA
V gene: TRBV7-8
D gene: TRBD2
J gene: TRBJ2-1
CDR3 protein: CASSYIAGGYNEQFF
CDR3 DNA: TGTGCCAGCAGCTATATAGCGGGGGGCTACAATGAGCAGTTCTTC

clone size: NA
V gene: TRBV11-2
D gene: NA
J gene: TRBJ2-3
CDR3 protein: CASSLPSTDTQYF
CDR3 DNA: TGTGCCAGCAGCCTTCCTAGCACAGATACGCAGTATTTT

clone size: NA
V gene: TRBV10-3
D gene: TRBD1
J gene: TRBJ1-2
CDR3 protein: CAISEGQEGFYGYTF
CDR3 DNA: TGTGCCATCAGTGAGGGACAGGAGGGCTTCTATGGCTACACCTTC

clone size: NA
V gene: TRBV7-8
D gene: NA
J gene: TRBJ1-1
CDR3 protein: CASSLEQEYTEAFF
CDR3 DNA: TGTGCCAGCAGCTTAGAACAGGAATACACTGAAGCTTTCTTT

clone size: NA
V gene: TRBV18
D gene: TRBD1
J gene: TRBJ2-7
CDR3 protein: CASSQDRDHEQYF
CDR3 DNA: TGTGCCAGCTCACAGGACAGGGACCACGAGCAGTACTTC